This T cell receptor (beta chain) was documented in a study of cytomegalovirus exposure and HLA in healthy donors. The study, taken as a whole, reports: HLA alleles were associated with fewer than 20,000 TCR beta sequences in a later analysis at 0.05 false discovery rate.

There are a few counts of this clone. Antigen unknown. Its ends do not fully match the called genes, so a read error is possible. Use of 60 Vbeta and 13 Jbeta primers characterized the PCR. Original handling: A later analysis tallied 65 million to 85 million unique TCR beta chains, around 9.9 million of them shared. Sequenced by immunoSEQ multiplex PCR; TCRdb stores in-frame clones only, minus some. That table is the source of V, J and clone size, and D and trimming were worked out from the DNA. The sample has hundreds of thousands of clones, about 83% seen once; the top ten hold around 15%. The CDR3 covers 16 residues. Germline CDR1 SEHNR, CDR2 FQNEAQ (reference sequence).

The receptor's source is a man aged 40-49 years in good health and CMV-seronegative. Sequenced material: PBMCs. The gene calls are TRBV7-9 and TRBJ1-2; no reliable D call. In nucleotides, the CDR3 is TGTTCCAGCAGCTTAGCGCTTCAGGCACCTAACTATGGCTACACCTTC. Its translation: CSSSLALQAPNYGYTF. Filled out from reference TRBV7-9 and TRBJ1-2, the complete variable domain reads DTGVSQNPRHKITKRGQNVTFRCDPISEHNRLYWYRQTLGQGPEFLTYFQNEAQLEKSRLLSDRFSAERPKGSFSTLEIQRTEQGDSAMYLCSSSLALQAPNYGYTFGSGTRLTVV.